This is a list of T cell receptor beta chains from one sample in a study of shared clonotypes between healthy human individuals. Data came from immunoSEQ multiplex PCR; TCRdb stores just in-frame clones and leaves some out. The repertoire includes about 1.1 million clones, 75% to 85% of them detected once, and 0.5% to 0.6% sits in the top ten. Sequencing used memory CD4+ T cells from PBMCs. Source of these receptors: a man in his late teens or twenties in good health. Some clones in this sample may be carry-over from other donors' samples. Both conserved end residues are trimmed from each CDR3.

v_call	cdr3_aa
TRBV5-1	ASSLLGMDSNQPQH
TRBV5-1	ATKSNVGTGELF
TRBV6-5	ASRLTGTNAYEQY
TRBV19	ASTRPPGGYT
TRBV4-1	ASSQSEGTELEPQH
TRBV18	ASSPYSGALYEQY
TRBV15	ATSRDTLASGNTIY
TRBV5-1	ASRTSSLQETQY
TRBV7-6	ASSALRETQY
TRBV7-8	ASSLELAGSYEQY
TRBV11-2	ASSLATLPGEQY
TRBV29-1	SMKGWGTEAF
TRBV29-1	SVEGLAVGDTQY
TRBV18	ASSPPSVRSADTQY
TRBV2	ASRVLGLGELF
TRBV28	ASSSQGRSGNTIY
TRBV2	ASSVLGGYEQY
TRBV5-4	ASSLGGQGYETQY
TRBV6-5	ASSSFWGEQF
TRBV7-9	ASSLVKDRTGAF
TRBV6-1	ASSTRDRGGGYT
TRBV9	ASSMGTAGNTIY
TRBV5-4	ASSRREIGYGYT
TRBV5-1	ASSLDTGTYNEQF
TRBV6-4	ASSELGTRENTGELF
TRBV10-1	ASPRWQPQH
TRBV30	AWRGTDGNYGYT
TRBV27	ASSFGGGYGYT
TRBV28	ASSLNPGLGYT